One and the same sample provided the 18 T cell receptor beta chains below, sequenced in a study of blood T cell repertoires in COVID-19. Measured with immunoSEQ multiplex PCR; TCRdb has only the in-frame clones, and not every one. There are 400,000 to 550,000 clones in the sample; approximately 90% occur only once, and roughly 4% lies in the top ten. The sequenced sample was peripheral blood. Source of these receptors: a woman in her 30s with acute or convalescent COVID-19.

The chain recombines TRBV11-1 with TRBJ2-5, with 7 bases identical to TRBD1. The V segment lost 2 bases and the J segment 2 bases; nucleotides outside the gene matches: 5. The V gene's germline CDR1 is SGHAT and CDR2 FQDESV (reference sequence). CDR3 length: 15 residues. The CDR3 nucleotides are TGTGCCAGCAGCTTAAGGGGACAGAGACAAGAGACCCAGTACTTC. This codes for CASSLRGQRQETQYF. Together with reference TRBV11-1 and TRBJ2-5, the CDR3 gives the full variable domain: EAEVAQSPRYKITEKSQAVAFWCDPISGHATLYWYRQILGQGPELLVQFQDESVVDDSQLPKDRFSAERLKGVDSTLKIQPAELGDSAMYLCASSLRGQRQETQYFGPGTRLLVL.

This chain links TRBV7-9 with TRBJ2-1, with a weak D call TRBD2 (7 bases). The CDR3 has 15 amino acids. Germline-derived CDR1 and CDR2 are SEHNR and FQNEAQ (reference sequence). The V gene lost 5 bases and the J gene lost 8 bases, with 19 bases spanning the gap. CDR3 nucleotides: TGTGCCAGCAGCCCCCCCGGGGGGCGGTTTGATGAGCAGTTCTTC. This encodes CASSPPGGRFDEQFF.

In DNA, the CDR3 is TGCGCCAGCAGCAGGGAGGGAGTCGGCACTGAAGCTTTCTTT. As protein: CASSREGVGTEAFF. V usage is TRBV5-1 and J usage is TRBJ1-1; D unresolved. The CDR3 length is 14 residues. CDR1 is SGHRS and CDR2 is YFSETQ in the germline V gene. V shed 4 bases and J shed 4 bases, with 14 bases lying between them.

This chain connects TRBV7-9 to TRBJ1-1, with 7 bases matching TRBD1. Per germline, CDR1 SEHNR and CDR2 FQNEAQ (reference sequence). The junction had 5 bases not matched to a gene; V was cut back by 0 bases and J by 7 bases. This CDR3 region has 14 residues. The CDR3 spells CASSLAWDRSEAFF. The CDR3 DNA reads TGTGCCAGCAGCTTAGCATGGGACAGAAGTGAAGCTTTCTTT.

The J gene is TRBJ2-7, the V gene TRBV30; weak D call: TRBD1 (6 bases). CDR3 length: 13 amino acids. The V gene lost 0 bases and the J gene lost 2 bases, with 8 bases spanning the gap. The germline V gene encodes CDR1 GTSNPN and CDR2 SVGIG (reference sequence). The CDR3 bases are TGTGCCTGGAGTGTGAACAGGGCCTACGAGCAGTACTTC. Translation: CAWSVNRAYEQYF.

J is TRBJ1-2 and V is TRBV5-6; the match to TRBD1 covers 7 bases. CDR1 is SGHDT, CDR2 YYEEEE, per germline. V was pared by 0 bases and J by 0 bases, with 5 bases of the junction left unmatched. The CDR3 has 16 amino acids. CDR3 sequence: CASSLVGQTTNYGYTF. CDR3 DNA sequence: TGTGCCAGCAGCTTGGTGGGACAGACCACTAACTATGGCTACACCTTC.

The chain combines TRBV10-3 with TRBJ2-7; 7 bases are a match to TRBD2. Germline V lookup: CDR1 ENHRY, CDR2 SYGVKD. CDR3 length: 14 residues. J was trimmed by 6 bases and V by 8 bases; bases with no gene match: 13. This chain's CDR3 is CAISGGRNIGEQYF. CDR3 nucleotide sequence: TGTGCCATCTCCGGGGGGAGGAATATTGGCGAGCAGTACTTC.

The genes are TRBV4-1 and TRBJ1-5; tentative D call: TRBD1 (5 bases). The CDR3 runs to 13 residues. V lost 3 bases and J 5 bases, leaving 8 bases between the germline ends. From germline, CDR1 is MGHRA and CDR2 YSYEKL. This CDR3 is CASSQDTYQPQHF. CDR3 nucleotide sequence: TGCGCCAGCAGCCAGGACACCTATCAGCCCCAGCATTTT.

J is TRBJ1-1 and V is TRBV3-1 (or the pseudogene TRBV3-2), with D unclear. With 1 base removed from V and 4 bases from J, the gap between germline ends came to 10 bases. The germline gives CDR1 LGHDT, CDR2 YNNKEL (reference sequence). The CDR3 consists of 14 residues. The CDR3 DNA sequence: TGTGCCAGCAGCCAAGTGCTTCGGGGCACTGAAGCTTTCTTT. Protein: CASSQVLRGTEAFF.

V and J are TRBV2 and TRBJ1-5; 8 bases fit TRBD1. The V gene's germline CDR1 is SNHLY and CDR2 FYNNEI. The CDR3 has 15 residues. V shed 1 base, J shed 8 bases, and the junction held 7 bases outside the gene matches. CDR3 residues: CASSEVGTGVKPQHF. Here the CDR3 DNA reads TGTGCCAGCAGTGAAGTAGGGACAGGCGTCAAGCCCCAGCATTTT. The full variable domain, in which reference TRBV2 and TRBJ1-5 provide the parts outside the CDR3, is EPEVTQTPSHQVTQMGQEVILRCVPISNHLYFYWYRQILGQKVEFLVSFYNNEISEKSEIFDDQFSVERPDGSNFTLKIRSTKLEDSAMYFCASSEVGTGVKPQHFGDGTRLSIL.

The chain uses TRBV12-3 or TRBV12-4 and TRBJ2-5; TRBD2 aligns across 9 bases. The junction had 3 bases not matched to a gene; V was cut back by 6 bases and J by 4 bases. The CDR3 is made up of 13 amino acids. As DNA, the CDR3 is TGTGCCAGCAGCCCTAGCGGGGTAGAGACCCAGTACTTC. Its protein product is CASSPSGVETQYF.

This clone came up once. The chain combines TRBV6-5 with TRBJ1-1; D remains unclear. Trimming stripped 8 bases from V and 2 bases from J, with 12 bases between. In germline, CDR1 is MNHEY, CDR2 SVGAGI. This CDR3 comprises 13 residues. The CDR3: CASQVSSNTEAFF. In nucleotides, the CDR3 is TGTGCCAGCCAGGTGTCTTCTAACACTGAAGCTTTCTTT.

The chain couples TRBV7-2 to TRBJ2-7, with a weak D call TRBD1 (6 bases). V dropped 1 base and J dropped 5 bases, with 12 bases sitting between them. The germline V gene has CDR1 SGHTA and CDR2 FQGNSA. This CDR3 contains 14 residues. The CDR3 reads CASSLVGGWDEQYF. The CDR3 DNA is TGTGCCAGCAGCTTAGTTGGGGGCTGGGACGAGCAGTACTTC.

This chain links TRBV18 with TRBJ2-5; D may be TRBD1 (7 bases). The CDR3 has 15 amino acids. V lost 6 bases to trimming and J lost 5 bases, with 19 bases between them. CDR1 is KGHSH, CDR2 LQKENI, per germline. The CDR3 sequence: CASSEAGQPMETQYF. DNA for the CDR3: TGTGCCAGCTCGGAGGCGGGACAGCCAATGGAGACCCAGTACTTC.

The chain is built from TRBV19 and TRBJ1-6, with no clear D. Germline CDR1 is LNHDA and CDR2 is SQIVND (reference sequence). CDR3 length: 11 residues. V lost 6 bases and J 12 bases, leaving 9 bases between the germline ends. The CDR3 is CASSLSGPLHF. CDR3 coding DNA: TGTGCCAGTAGCCTTAGCGGACCCCTCCACTTT.

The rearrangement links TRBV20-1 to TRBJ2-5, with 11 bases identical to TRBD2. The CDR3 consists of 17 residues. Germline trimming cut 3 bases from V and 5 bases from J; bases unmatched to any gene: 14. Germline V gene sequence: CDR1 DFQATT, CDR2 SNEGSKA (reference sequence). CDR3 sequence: CSASSGARLAGLETQYF. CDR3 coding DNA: TGCAGTGCTAGTTCAGGGGCCAGACTAGCGGGGCTGGAGACCCAGTACTTC.

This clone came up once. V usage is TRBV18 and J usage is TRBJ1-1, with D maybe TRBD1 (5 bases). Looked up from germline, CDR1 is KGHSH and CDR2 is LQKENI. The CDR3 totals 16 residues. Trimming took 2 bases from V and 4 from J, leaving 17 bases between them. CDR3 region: CASSPWGDGATTEAFF. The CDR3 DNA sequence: TGTGCCAGCTCACCATGGGGGGACGGGGCAACCACTGAAGCTTTCTTT.

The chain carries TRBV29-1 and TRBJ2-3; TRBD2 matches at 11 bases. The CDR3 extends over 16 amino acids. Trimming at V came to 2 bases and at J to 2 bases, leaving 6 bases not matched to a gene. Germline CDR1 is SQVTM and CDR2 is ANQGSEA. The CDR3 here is CSVETGTSGYTDTQYF. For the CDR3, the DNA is TGCAGCGTTGAAACCGGGACTAGCGGTTACACAGATACGCAGTATTTT.